These 30 T cell receptor beta chains share one sample of origin, sequenced in a study of CXCR3-negative and CXCR3-positive naive CD8 T cells. Findings and limits, study-wide: Relative to CXCR3-negative naive cells, CXCR3-positive naive cells had more hydrophobic TRB CDR3s.

The authors made the TRB cDNA libraries by 5' RACE using UMI labels. One entry per CDR3 protein, without DNA, is what TCRdb gives after re-calling the 5' RACE reads. Recorded for this sample: 150,000 or so distinct CDR3 sequences. These TCRs are of unknown antigen specificity. Sequenced sample: naive CXCR3+ CD8+ T cells from blood. The subset denotes: CD45RO-CCR7+CD27+CD95- naive CD8+ T cells expressing CXCR3 (TNR3+). The receptors were sampled from a human donor in good health. Some clones in this sample may be carry-over from other donors' samples.

The chain uses TRBV5-6 and TRBJ2-5; TCRdb gives TRBD2 as the D gene, but with no DNA this cannot be confirmed. Germline CDR1 is SGHDT and CDR2 is YYEEEE. The CDR3 is 17 residues long. The CDR3 here is CASSLGDALADQETQYF.

The chain couples TRBV5-1 to TRBJ1-1. CDR3 length: 15 amino acids. Germline values: CDR1 SGHRS, CDR2 YFSETQ. This chain's CDR3 is CASSLQSDLNTEAFF.

The V call is TRBV7-9, the J call TRBJ2-7; checking the TCRdb D call of TRBD1 is not possible without DNA. Germline values: CDR1 SEHNR, CDR2 FQNEAQ (reference sequence). The CDR3 covers 13 residues. The CDR3 loop is CASSWDGLYEQYF. The full variable domain, its missing parts supplied by reference TRBV7-9 and TRBJ2-7, is DTGVSQNPRHKITKRGQNVTFRCDPISEHNRLYWYRQTLGQGPEFLTYFQNEAQLEKSRLLSDRFSAERPKGSFSTLEIQRTEQGDSAMYLCASSWDGLYEQYFGPGTRLTVT.

The V gene is TRBV28, the J gene TRBJ2-7; TCRdb's D call of TRBD1 is untestable without DNA. The CDR3 runs to 14 residues. The germline CDR1 and CDR2 sequences are MDHEN and SYDVKM. The CDR3: CASRFNRDWNEQYF.

The V call is TRBV19, the J call TRBJ2-3; with no DNA, the TCRdb D assignment of TRBD2 cannot be verified. Per germline, CDR1 LNHDA and CDR2 SQIVND (reference sequence). CDR3 length equals 14 residues. The CDR3 sequence is CASSPTSRGDTQYF. The full variable domain, its missing parts supplied by reference TRBV19 and TRBJ2-3, is DGGITQSPKYLFRKEGQNVTLSCEQNLNHDAMYWYRQDPGQGLRLIYYSQIVNDFQKGDIAEGYSVSREKKESFPLTVTSAQKNPTAFYLCASSPTSRGDTQYFGPGTRLTVL.

The chain employs TRBV7-8 and TRBJ2-7; the TRBD1 assignment by TCRdb is unverifiable without DNA. Germline-derived CDR1 and CDR2 are SGHVS and FQNEAQ. The CDR3 has 14 residues. CDR3 amino acids: CASSLAPGIYEQYF. The full variable domain, with the rest looked up from reference TRBV7-8 and TRBJ2-7, is GAGVSQSPRYKVAKRGQDVALRCDPISGHVSLFWYQQALGQGPEFLTYFQNEAQLDKSGLPSDRFFAERPEGSVSTLKIQRTQQEDSAVYLCASSLAPGIYEQYFGPGTRLTVT.

The chain carries TRBV5-1 and TRBJ2-3; there is no DNA to check the TCRdb D call of TRBD1. The CDR3 has 16 residues. In germline, CDR1 is SGHRS, CDR2 YFSETQ. The CDR3 region is CASSSNRDRYTDTQYF.

CDR3 region: CASSPGQGSYYEQYF. The chain employs TRBV4-1 and TRBJ2-7; the TRBD1 assignment by TCRdb is unverifiable without DNA. The CDR3 length is 15 residues. Germline CDR1 MGHRA, CDR2 YSYEKL.

The chain uses TRBV29-1 and TRBJ2-7. The CDR3 spans 13 residues. Germline V gives CDR1 SQVTM, CDR2 ANQGSEA. CDR3 loop: CSVGGVNSYEQYF.

The chain joins TRBV15 to TRBJ2-1; TCRdb reports TRBD1, a call that lacks DNA to check it against. The CDR3 consists of 15 residues. CDR1 and CDR2 (germline): LNHNV, YYDKDF (reference sequence). CDR3 protein: CATSGAGPGKHEQFF.

V is TRBV29-1 and J is TRBJ2-5. Germline V gene sequence: CDR1 SQVTM, CDR2 ANQGSEA. The CDR3 sequence is 14 residues long. CDR3 sequence reads: CSVEERPRQETQYF.

This chain joins TRBV7-2 and TRBJ2-1; TCRdb returns TRBD1, unconfirmable since there is no DNA. This CDR3 is built from 16 residues. From germline, CDR1 is SGHTA and CDR2 FQGNSA. CDR3 protein: CASSPRTGKGWNEQFF.

V is TRBV4-3 and J is TRBJ2-7; with no DNA, the TCRdb D assignment of TRBD1 cannot be verified. The CDR3 covers 14 residues. Looked up from germline, CDR1 is LGHNA and CDR2 is YSLEER. CDR3 amino acids: CASSQETASYEQYF.

The chain is built from TRBV12-3 or TRBV12-4 and TRBJ1-4; TCRdb's D call, TRBD1, is unchecked because there is no DNA. The CDR3 runs to 18 residues. CDR3 loop: CASSPSRDRGTTNEKLFF.

J is TRBJ2-7 and V is TRBV10-3; TCRdb's D gene call, TRBD1, goes unchecked for lack of DNA. CDR3 length: 13 amino acids. CDR1 is ENHRY, CDR2 SYGVKD, per germline. CDR3 sequence reads: CAISLGQAYEQYF.

V usage is TRBV7-9 and J usage is TRBJ1-2; TCRdb's D call of TRBD1 is untestable without DNA. The CDR3 extends over 14 amino acids. CDR1 is SEHNR and CDR2 is FQNEAQ in the germline V gene (reference sequence). CDR3 amino acids: CASSLGGLVGGYTF.

The genes are TRBV7-9 and TRBJ2-3; without DNA, the TCRdb call of TRBD1 cannot be checked. The CDR3 extends over 14 amino acids. Germline assignment: CDR1 SEHNR and CDR2 FQNEAQ (reference sequence). CDR3 residues: CASSPDRGTDTQYF.

This chain uses TRBV28 with TRBJ2-7; with no DNA, the TCRdb D assignment of TRBD2 cannot be verified. Germline V gene data show CDR1 as MDHEN and CDR2 as SYDVKM. This CDR3 region has 16 residues. The CDR3 here is CASSSLAGGVGYEQYF.

The V call is TRBV29-1, the J call TRBJ2-1. Germline V lookup: CDR1 SQVTM, CDR2 ANQGSEA. The CDR3 has 12 amino acids. The chain's CDR3 is CSVERLNNEQFF.

The CDR3: CASSWLMAETQYF. The V call is TRBV28, the J call TRBJ2-5. CDR1 and CDR2 from the germline V gene are MDHEN and SYDVKM. This CDR3 region has 13 residues.

The genes are TRBV7-6 and TRBJ1-5. The germline gives CDR1 SGHVS, CDR2 FNYEAQ. This CDR3 region has 12 residues. The CDR3 protein is CASSQRDQPQHF. Full variable domain (rest looked up from reference TRBV7-6 and TRBJ1-5): GAGVSQSPRYKVTKRGQDVALRCDPISGHVSLYWYRQALGQGPEFLTYFNYEAQQDKSGLPNDRFSAERPEGSISTLTIQRTEQRDSAMYRCASSQRDQPQHFGDGTRLSIL.

V gene TRBV6-2 or TRBV6-3 combines with J gene TRBJ1-2; TCRdb gives TRBD1 as the D gene, but with no DNA this cannot be confirmed. Germline CDR1 and CDR2: MNHEY and SVGEGT. The CDR3 spans 16 residues. The CDR3 loop is CASSSGDRTLGYGYTF.

J is TRBJ2-3 and V is TRBV5-5; TCRdb proposes TRBD1, but this gene call is untestable without DNA. This CDR3 contains 15 residues. Germline assignment: CDR1 SGHKS and CDR2 YYEKEE (reference sequence). This chain's CDR3 is CASSFGQGAGDTQYF. The complete variable domain, with remaining parts taken from reference TRBV5-5 and TRBJ2-3, reads DAGVTQSPTHLIKTRGQQVTLRCSPISGHKSVSWYQQVLGQGPQFIFQYYEKEERGRGNFPDRFSARQFPNYSSELNVNALLLGDSALYLCASSFGQGAGDTQYFGPGTRLTVL.

The chain carries TRBV4-1 and TRBJ2-7; the TCRdb D gene call, TRBD1, has no DNA to confirm it. The CDR3 is 15 residues long. Germline CDR1 is MGHRA and CDR2 is YSYEKL. The CDR3 is CASSLAGTAGYEQYF.

V and J are TRBV20-1 and TRBJ2-7; TCRdb picks TRBD2, but there is no DNA to check that call. Germline V gene lookup returns CDR1 DFQATT and CDR2 SNEGSKA (reference sequence). This CDR3 spans 13 amino acids. This chain's CDR3 is CSALLAGVYEQYF.

The V call is TRBV19, the J call TRBJ2-7; TCRdb lists TRBD1, though no DNA is available to test this call. Germline V CDR1 and CDR2: LNHDA, SQIVND (reference sequence). The CDR3 loop spans 13 amino acids. The CDR3 spells CASSPGQSYEQYF.

J is TRBJ2-1 and V is TRBV30; TCRdb outputs TRBD2, but without DNA this stays unchecked. Germline CDR1 and CDR2: GTSNPN and SVGIG (reference sequence). CDR3 length: 17 amino acids. Here the CDR3 reads CALQTPETPDPYNEQFF.

The chain recombines TRBV4-1 with TRBJ2-7. This CDR3 has 15 amino acids. Germline V lookup: CDR1 MGHRA, CDR2 YSYEKL. CDR3 amino acids: CASSQGRSASYEQYF.

The chain has TRBV10-3 and TRBJ2-7; TCRdb names TRBD1, which stays unverified in the absence of DNA. Per the germline V gene, CDR1 is ENHRY and CDR2 is SYGVKD. This CDR3 spans 14 amino acids. The chain's CDR3 is CAISEALAAYEQYF.

This rearrangement joins TRBV7-8 to TRBJ1-5. This CDR3 contains 15 residues. The germline V gene has CDR1 SGHVS and CDR2 FQNEAQ. CDR3 sequence reads: CASSPSRGRNQPQHF.